This TCR beta chain came from a study of cytomegalovirus exposure and HLA in healthy donors listed by TCRdb under 2017. Regarding the complete study: An earlier analysis of approximately 640 of the donors reported 250 to 300 Gb of sequence data and some 120 million unique TCR beta sequences from 150 million to 200 million T cells. To predict cytomegalovirus infection status, the study brought together high-throughput TCR immunosequencing, statistical association of individual TCRs with disease status, and machine learning. The aim of the study was to test whether cataloging public T cell receptors could identify signatures of past pathogen exposure. An earlier analysis of about 600 of the donors used high-throughput TCR beta sequencing to judge whether each TCR beta V gene segment behaved as functional or pseudogenic. A later genetic analysis took genome-wide SNP genotypes for about 55% of the roughly 670 donors and used that subset as a discovery cohort. A separate validation cohort of over 95 different subjects was used in addition to the 666-subject first cohort. Alongside the repertoire data, information on donor age, sex, ethnicity and CMV serostatus was compiled. Of the roughly 400 genotyped donors, 65% to 90% fell in the genetic ancestry cluster associated with self-reported Caucasian donors. HLA typing covered class I and class II loci at four-digit resolution. About five DR-DQ haplotypes were treated as single units for association and clustering because of strong linkage in the cohort. The number of typed donors differed by locus: about 620-640 for A, B, C, DRB1 and DQB1; approximately 520 for DQA1; some 590 for DPA1; and 450 to 480 for DPB1. Roughly 320 gigabases of sequencing data and 91 million or so unique TCR sequences made up an early release that covered 500 to 700 HLA-typed donors. The later analysis used no new phenotypic data to find candidate immune exposures, relying instead on TCR beta sequences and their occurrence across donors. All discovery cohort repertoires had been generated on a single sequencing platform. Among roughly 370 genotyped donors of the cohort, an average of around 240,000 unique TCR beta nucleotide sequences were sequenced per donor, 15% to 20% of them non-productive. Using immunosequencing, the study profiled T cell repertoires from 640 or so subjects and related those repertoires to cytomegalovirus serostatus. In a later analysis, previously published TCR beta repertoires from 500 to 750 donors were re-analyzed and high-resolution HLA genotyping was added so that TCR occurrence patterns could be studied.

Overall study outcomes, separate from this receptor: A later analysis found that HLA-associated TCR beta chains were more clonally expanded and had lower generation probabilities than equally common non-associated chains. A further reported finding was that TCR beta sequences accurately predicted the HLA-A and HLA-B alleles for most subjects in the first cohort. According to a later analysis, TCR association rates differed among HLA loci, with DRB1 alleles showing the most associated TCRs and HLA-C alleles showing the fewest. Strong co-occurrence of HLA alleles, especially DR and DQ, made assigning TCR associations to individual alleles difficult. In vitro tests confirmed that a few of the cytomegalovirus-associated TCR beta chains recognize cytomegalovirus antigens. V-gene and J-gene trimming of TCR beta chains was associated with a missense DCLRE1C variant in a later genetic analysis, and the association was replicated in an independent cohort. The 87-base-pair reads could not distinguish some IMGT-functional V segments, including TRBV6-2 and TRBV6-3, so those segments were excluded. Linkage disequilibrium might explain the correlated functional status among segregating V segments, but an unknown experimental factor could not be ruled out. In a later analysis, most CMV-associated TCR beta chains were found to appear HLA-restricted, with HLA associations seemingly driven largely by CMV exposure. HLA typing was unavailable for some donors at each locus, so association tests used only the typed subset. According to a later analysis, parvovirus B19, influenza, CMV and Epstein-Barr virus appeared linked to several top co-occurrence clusters. The sequencing pipeline was judged likely to have produced a cluster of highly shared sequence variants as a technical artifact. This cohort had only TCR beta chains sequenced, and the lack of alpha or paired-chain data limited which features could be detected. Presence/absence analyses assumed roughly uniform sequencing depth across donors, an assumption that may not hold. In an earlier analysis of 587 of the donors, most TCR beta V segments appeared in productive rearrangements about 87% or about 30% of the time, broadly matching IMGT annotations. A later genetic analysis reported fewer N-insertions in productive TCRs among donors in an Asian-associated ancestry cluster than the 666-donor mean. In a later analysis, around 17,000 TCR beta sequences were associated with specific HLA alleles at a false discovery rate of 0.05. A total of 150 or so TCR beta chains were listed by the study as associated with cytomegalovirus. Across donors, most TCR sequences were observed very rarely, whereas some public TCRs were present in many individuals. For the cohort, immune exposure information was limited to CMV serostatus. The authors suggested that the approach could potentially be generalized to other disease states and immunological phenotypes. The earlier analysis of some 560 of the donors excluded about 16 rarely observed V segments, including chromosome 9 orphons, because counts were too low. The classifier was reported to diagnose cytomegalovirus status with high specificity and sensitivity in both the original cohort and the validation cohort.

Including the terminal cysteine and phenylalanine, the CDR3 comprises 15 residues. The read is trimmed to its CDR3 DNA, 45 bases read in frame from base 1. The germline V gene gives CDR1 as SNHLY and CDR2 as FYNNEI. The method was the immunoSEQ multiplex PCR assay. For the multiplex PCR, a mixture combining 60 forward primers for TCR Vbeta segments and 13 reverse primers for TCR Jbeta segments was used. The CDR3 region of rearranged TCR beta genes was amplified from genomic DNA by a multiplex PCR assay. The amplified TCR beta libraries were sequenced on the Illumina HiSeq System as 87-base-pair reads. Per the original workflow: Across the 670 or so repertoires, a later analysis counted approximately 83 million unique TCR beta chains, 9.5 million to 12 million of which were shared by at least two donors. A nearest-neighbor algorithm error-corrected the raw reads and collapsed the reads into unique sequences, merging closely related sequences to remove PCR and sequencing errors. Alignment of CDR3 sequences to IMGT reference sequences was used to assign V, D and J gene segments. For a sequence to be retained, at least a six-nucleotide match to both a V gene segment and a J gene segment was required. Rearrangements were called productive when the CDR3 lacked stop codons and stayed in frame with V and J; all others were non-productive. Following IMGT convention, CDR3 was defined as the stretch from the second conserved V-encoded cysteine to the conserved J-encoded phenylalanine. The earlier analysis of some 550 of the donors excluded any sequence lacking an unambiguous match to a single V gene segment. An earlier analysis of fewer than 650 of the donors classified V segments as functional when productive rearrangements were above 56.7% and as segregating when the standard deviation between donors was above 5%. A statistical classification framework was developed to diagnose cytomegalovirus status using the catalog of TCR beta chain sequences. V and J gene assignment, in a later analysis, came from comparing TCR nucleotide sequences with IMGT/GENE-DB human TR gene sequences. The TCRdist pipeline was used in a later analysis to assign CDR3 sequences and most-parsimonious VDJ recombination scenarios. In a later analysis, each TCR beta chain was defined by its CDR3 amino acid sequence together with its V-gene family, and reads without a unique V-gene family were excluded. To address suspected cross-contamination and a sequencing artifact, a later analysis removed 592 highly shared, low-generation-probability nucleotide sequences. In a later analysis, a clonal expansion index was calculated for each public chain from normalized within-repertoire ranks of inferred template counts. In a later analysis, generation probabilities were computed using a VDJ recombination model fitted to out-of-frame rearrangements, and the results were checked against IGoR. In a later analysis, TCR-TCR, TCR-HLA and TCR-CMV co-occurrence was scored with hypergeometric tests, and a repertoire-size bias correction was applied to TCR pairs. A later analysis estimated false discovery rates by permuting HLA or CMV assignments 20 times. In a later analysis, co-occurring TCRs were grouped with DBSCAN, and TCRdist sequence similarity was added when clustering was performed within HLA-allele-positive subsets. Repertoires with fewer than 30,000 or more than 120,000 public chains, plus five repertoires with anomalous nucleotide sharing, were excluded from co-occurrence clustering. TCRdb stores this immuneACCESS table with in-frame sequences only. Part of the clones is absent; in the studies checked, under half of the shortfall reflects unresolved V genes, and no reason is known for the rest. V, J and clone size were drawn from that table, and D and trimming were deduced from the DNA. The sample records approximately 170,000 clones, 65% to 70% of which are singletons. Less than 5% of the sample is held by the ten biggest clonotypes.

The cohort comprised around 700 healthy bone marrow donors. At the time of sampling, all cohort members were nominally healthy, though unrecorded immune exposures were likely present. The donor was CMV seropositive and was included in the group of 250 to 300 seropositive cohort members. Each donor provided a peripheral blood sample, and peripheral blood mononuclear cells were used for TCR beta sequencing. Genomic DNA extraction from the blood cell samples was performed with the Qiagen DNeasy Blood Extraction Kit. To note about this clone: The target of this receptor is not known. No base quality values were provided; no much bigger clone lies one nucleotide off.

The rearranged chain carries TRBV2 and TRBJ2-5, and possibly TRBD1, on 5 matching bases. The DNA end is more similar to TRBJ2-7, so the J call may be wrong. This sequence originates from a woman between 18 and 29 years old in good health and CMV-seropositive. The sequenced material came from PBMCs. The DNA reads TGTGCCAGCAGGCTCAATCAGGGTACTAACTACGAGCAGTACTTC. It codes for CASRLNQGTNYEQYF.